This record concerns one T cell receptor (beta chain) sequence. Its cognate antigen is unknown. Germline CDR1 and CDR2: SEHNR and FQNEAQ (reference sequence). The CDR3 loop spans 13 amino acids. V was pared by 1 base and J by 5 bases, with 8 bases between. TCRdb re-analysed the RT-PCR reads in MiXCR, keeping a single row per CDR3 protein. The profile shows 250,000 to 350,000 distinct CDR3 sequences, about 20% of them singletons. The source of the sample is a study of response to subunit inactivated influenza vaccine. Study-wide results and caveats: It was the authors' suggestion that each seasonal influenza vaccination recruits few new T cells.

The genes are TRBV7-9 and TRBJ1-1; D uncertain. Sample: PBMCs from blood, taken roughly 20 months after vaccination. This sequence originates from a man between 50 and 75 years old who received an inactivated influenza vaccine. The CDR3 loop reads CASSLEGQTEAFF. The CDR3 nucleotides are TGTGCCAGCAGCTTAGAAGGGCAAACTGAAGCTTTCTTT. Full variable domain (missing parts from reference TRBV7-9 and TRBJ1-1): DTGVSQNPRHKITKRGQNVTFRCDPISEHNRLYWYRQTLGQGPEFLTYFQNEAQLEKSRLLSDRFSAERPKGSFSTLEIQRTEQGDSAMYLCASSLEGQTEAFFGQGTRLTVV.